The 26 T cell receptor beta chains given below trace back to one sample, sequenced in a study of T cell responses to AZD1222 COVID-19 vaccine. Repertoires were generated with immunoSEQ multiplex PCR, while TCRdb's copy carries only in-frame clones and drops some. The sample consists of about 150,000 clones, 87% of them appearing once. Sequencing used peripheral blood, obtained 28 days after the second AZD1222 dose. These receptors came from an adult who received the AZD1222 COVID-19 vaccine.

This clone showed up just a few times. The rearrangement uses TRBV28 and TRBJ1-5; 8 nucleotides match TRBD1. This CDR3 is built from 16 residues. The trim removed 0 bases at V and 7 bases at J, leaving 8 bases unmatched. Germline V lookup: CDR1 MDHEN, CDR2 SYDVKM. The CDR3 bases are TGTGCCAGCAGTTTATGGGGGACAGGAGTTCGGCAGCCCCAGCATTTT. It translates to CASSLWGTGVRQPQHF.

This clone was seen once. The V gene is TRBV6-2 or TRBV6-3, the J gene TRBJ2-3; 12 bases are a match to TRBD2. CDR3 length: 18 amino acids. Germline V gene sequence: CDR1 MNHEY, CDR2 SVGEGT. The J segment lost 0 bases and the V segment lost 5 bases, leaving 9 bases of the junction unmatched. CDR3 region: CASSTTTGLAGSTDTQYF. As DNA, the CDR3 is TGTGCCAGCAGTACCACCACCGGACTAGCGGGAAGCACAGATACGCAGTATTTT.

This clone was detected many times. CDR3 nucleotide sequence: TGTGCCAGCACCTCGGGACCGGTCTATGGCTACACCTTC. It translates to CASTSGPVYGYTF. V and J are TRBV28 and TRBJ1-2; a possible D gene is TRBD1 (5 bases). Per the germline V gene, CDR1 is MDHEN and CDR2 is SYDVKM. Trimming pared 7 bases from V and 4 bases from J, leaving 13 bases between. The length of the CDR3 is 13 residues.

The chain carries TRBV9 and TRBJ2-7; D is undetermined. CDR3 size: 14 residues. Trimming stripped 0 bases from V and 0 bases from J, with 7 bases between. Germline values: CDR1 SGDLS, CDR2 YYNGEE. The CDR3, as DNA: TGTGCCAGCAGCGTAGGCCGGTTCTCCTACGAGCAGTACTTC. The encoded protein is CASSVGRFSYEQYF.

The genes are TRBV5-4 and TRBJ2-1; D is undetermined. The CDR3 consists of 12 residues. V was pared by 1 base and J by 10 bases, with 9 bases between. Germline assignment: CDR1 SGHNT and CDR2 YYREEE (reference sequence). The CDR3 loop reads CASSLNEREQFF. Written as DNA, the CDR3 is TGTGCCAGCAGCTTGAACGAGAGGGAGCAGTTCTTC.

This rearrangement joins TRBV5-6 to TRBJ2-2, with D possibly being TRBD1 or TRBD2 (5 bases each). CDR1 is SGHDT and CDR2 is YYEEEE in the germline V gene. The V end lost 3 bases, the J end lost 2 bases, and 11 bases lay between the germline ends. The CDR3 runs to 15 residues. The CDR3 nucleotides are TGTGCCAGCAGCTACCCCGGGGCAAACACCGGGGAGCTGTTTTTT. Translation gives CASSYPGANTGELFF.

The chain joins TRBV19 to TRBJ1-4; 12 nucleotides align to TRBD1. After removal of 5 bases from V and 3 bases from J, the junction contained 10 bases not matched to a gene. This CDR3 is built from 18 residues. The germline V gene encodes CDR1 LNHDA and CDR2 SQIVND (reference sequence). CDR3 in DNA: TGTGCCAGTAGTCCACCGGGACAGGGGGCGAGATCTAATGAAAAACTGTTTTTT. It is translated as CASSPPGQGARSNEKLFF. Drawing the rest from reference TRBV19 and TRBJ1-4, the complete variable domain is DGGITQSPKYLFRKEGQNVTLSCEQNLNHDAMYWYRQDPGQGLRLIYYSQIVNDFQKGDIAEGYSVSREKKESFPLTVTSAQKNPTAFYLCASSPPGQGARSNEKLFFGSGTQLSVL.

This chain uses TRBV5-1 with TRBJ1-5, with 7 bases identical to TRBD1. The CDR3 length is 15 residues. Germline V CDR1 and CDR2: SGHRS, YFSETQ. V lost 0 bases, J lost 1 base, and 1 base stayed unmatched. In DNA form, the CDR3 reads TGCGCCAGCAGCTTGGACAGGGGAAGCAATCAGCCCCAGCATTTT. Protein: CASSLDRGSNQPQHF.

This chain links TRBV2 with TRBJ2-3; 13 bases fit TRBD2. There are 14 residues in the CDR3. Trimming at V came to 4 bases and at J to 6 bases, leaving 1 base not matched to a gene. CDR1 and CDR2 from the germline V gene are SNHLY and FYNNEI. The chain's CDR3 is CASSGTSGSDTQYF. CDR3 DNA: TGTGCCAGCAGTGGGACTAGCGGGAGTGATACGCAGTATTTT.

Only one count was recorded for this clone. The chain has TRBV29-1 and TRBJ1-1; the D gene is possibly TRBD1 (5 bases). The ends were cut back, 0 bases at V and 5 bases at J, with 7 bases in the middle. Germline CDR1 and CDR2: SQVTM and ANQGSEA. The CDR3 runs 12 residues. CDR3 residues: CSVEERGTEAFF. The DNA for the CDR3 is TGCAGCGTTGAAGAAAGGGGAACTGAAGCTTTCTTT.

CDR3 in DNA: TGTGCCAGTAGTATAGATGGCATGCCTGGGGAGCAGTACTTC. Encoded protein: CASSIDGMPGEQYF. This chain links TRBV19 with TRBJ2-7, with D hard to call. The CDR3 is made up of 14 amino acids. Germline V gene data show CDR1 as LNHDA and CDR2 as SQIVND (reference sequence). V was pared by 0 bases and J by 7 bases, with 13 bases between.

The chain joins TRBV6-2 or TRBV6-3 to TRBJ2-7; 8 bases fit TRBD2. There are 15 residues in the CDR3. CDR1 MNHEY and CDR2 SVGEGT come from the germline V gene. V was clipped by 2 bases and J by 2 bases; unmatched bases: 5. This chain's CDR3 is CASSYPREGAYEQYF. CDR3 in DNA: TGTGCCAGCAGTTACCCCCGGGAGGGTGCCTACGAGCAGTACTTC.

A remark on this clone: Other DNA sequences of this sample code for an identical CDR3. The chain couples TRBV7-2 to TRBJ2-7, with D tentatively TRBD2 (6 bases). This CDR3 region has 14 residues. V lost 1 base to trimming and J lost 4 bases, with 11 bases between them. Per the germline V gene, CDR1 is SGHTA and CDR2 is FQGNSA. CDR3 sequence reads: CASSLDSSGYEQYF. The DNA for the CDR3 is TGTGCCAGCAGCTTAGATAGTAGCGGATACGAGCAGTACTTC.

CDR3 nucleotides: TGTGCCAGCAGCTCCTTCCGTCTCTCCGGGACCCCTAGTAATGAAAAACTGTTTTTT. Translation: CASSSFRLSGTPSNEKLFF. V gene TRBV7-9 combines with J gene TRBJ1-4; TRBD1 is a possible D gene (5 bases). Germline CDR1 SEHNR, CDR2 FQNEAQ (reference sequence). The CDR3 loop spans 19 amino acids. Trimming pared 4 bases from V and 4 bases from J, leaving 25 bases between.

This chain connects TRBV18 to TRBJ1-1; the D is unclear. Germline V lookup: CDR1 KGHSH, CDR2 LQKENI. Between the trimmed V and J ends, which lost 3 bases and 0 bases, there was a span of 5 bases. This CDR3 is built from 13 residues. The DNA of the CDR3 is TGTGCCAGCTCACCCTACTTGAACACTGAAGCTTTCTTT. This gives the protein CASSPYLNTEAFF.

This chain links TRBV5-4 with TRBJ2-3; 11 bases agree with TRBD2. The trim removed 1 base at V and 5 bases at J, leaving 6 bases unmatched. The CDR3 contains 16 residues. CDR1 is SGHNT, CDR2 YYREEE, per germline (reference sequence). The CDR3 DNA reads TGTGCCAGCAGCTTGACTAGCGGGAGTGGGGGAGATACGCAGTATTTT. Translation: CASSLTSGSGGDTQYF.

The chain uses TRBV18 and TRBJ2-3; the match to TRBD2 covers 12 bases. The germline gives CDR1 KGHSH, CDR2 LQKENI. V was clipped by 3 bases and J by 4 bases; unmatched bases: 2. This CDR3 has 15 amino acids. The CDR3 sequence is CASSPTSGGSDTQYF. The CDR3 nucleotides read TGTGCCAGCTCACCTACTAGCGGGGGGTCAGATACGCAGTATTTT.

The rearrangement uses TRBV30 and TRBJ2-4; D unresolved. The CDR3 loop spans 12 amino acids. Germline loops: CDR1 GTSNPN, CDR2 SVGIG (reference sequence). The V end lost 5 bases, the J end lost 2 bases, and 7 bases lay between the germline ends. CDR3 DNA sequence: TGTGCCTGGGCTGGGCCCAAAAACATTCAGTACTTC. This encodes CAWAGPKNIQYF.

V and J are TRBV12-3 or TRBV12-4 and TRBJ2-5; TRBD1 matches 9 bases. The CDR3 has 13 amino acids. The V and J ends lost 5 bases and 7 bases, in that order; junction bases with no gene match: 5. The CDR3 reads CASSVQGAPTQYF. The CDR3 nucleotides are TGTGCCAGCAGTGTACAGGGGGCGCCGACCCAGTACTTC.

The chain recombines TRBV9 with TRBJ2-7; a weak D match, TRBD2 (5 bases). The V gene lost 0 bases and the J gene lost 2 bases, with 9 bases spanning the gap. This CDR3 region has 14 residues. The germline V gene encodes CDR1 SGDLS and CDR2 YYNGEE. The CDR3 DNA reads TGTGCCAGCAGCGTAGACCCGGGAACCTACGAGCAGTACTTC. Translated, it gives CASSVDPGTYEQYF.

The chain recombines TRBV7-9 with TRBJ2-1; unclear D gene. Per germline, CDR1 SEHNR and CDR2 FQNEAQ (reference sequence). The V gene lost 4 bases and the J gene lost 0 bases, with 4 bases spanning the gap. The CDR3 totals 13 residues. This chain's CDR3 is CASSSYSYNEQFF. The CDR3 DNA follows: TGTGCCAGCAGCTCATACTCCTACAATGAGCAGTTCTTC.

This rearrangement joins TRBV28 to TRBJ2-3; perhaps TRBD1 as D (5 bases). Germline V CDR1 and CDR2: MDHEN, SYDVKM. The CDR3 sequence is 15 residues long. V lost 4 bases and J 1 base, leaving 12 bases between the germline ends. The CDR3 sequence is CASSSQGVGTDTQYF. The DNA for the CDR3 is TGTGCCAGCAGTTCGCAGGGCGTGGGCACAGATACGCAGTATTTT.

The V and J genes are TRBV28 and TRBJ1-1; no definite D call. This CDR3 contains 12 residues. Trimming pared 5 bases from V and 4 bases from J, leaving 8 bases between. Germline-derived CDR1 and CDR2 are MDHEN and SYDVKM. The CDR3 loop reads CASSPVVTEAFF. CDR3 DNA: TGTGCCAGCAGTCCGGTGGTCACTGAAGCTTTCTTT.

The sample holds one count of this clone. V is TRBV28 and J is TRBJ2-3; a weak D match, TRBD2 (5 bases). Trimming removed 6 bases from V and 5 bases from J, with 12 bases in between. Germline V gene lookup returns CDR1 MDHEN and CDR2 SYDVKM. This CDR3 is 13 amino acids long. CDR3: CASSYGDLDTQYF. As DNA, the CDR3 is TGTGCCAGCAGCTACGGGGATTTAGATACGCAGTATTTT.

The chain combines TRBV5-1 with TRBJ2-1, with D perhaps being TRBD1 or TRBD2 (6 bases each). Germline values: CDR1 SGHRS, CDR2 YFSETQ. CDR3 length: 15 amino acids. The germline V and J ends were trimmed by 3 bases and 5 bases, with 15 bases remaining between them. In DNA form, the CDR3 reads TGCGCCAGCAGCTGGGGCTGGGGGGCTCACAATGAGCAGTTCTTC. This encodes CASSWGWGAHNEQFF.

This clone occurred once. The chain joins TRBV2 to TRBJ2-1, with 8 nucleotides matching TRBD2. Trimming cost V 7 bases and J 4 bases; bases outside gene matches: 9. Germline CDR1 reads SNHLY; CDR2 reads FYNNEI. The CDR3 has 15 residues. CDR3 loop: CASTPGGGGYNEQFF. The CDR3 region has the DNA TGTGCCAGCACCCCCGGGGGCGGGGGGTACAATGAGCAGTTCTTC.